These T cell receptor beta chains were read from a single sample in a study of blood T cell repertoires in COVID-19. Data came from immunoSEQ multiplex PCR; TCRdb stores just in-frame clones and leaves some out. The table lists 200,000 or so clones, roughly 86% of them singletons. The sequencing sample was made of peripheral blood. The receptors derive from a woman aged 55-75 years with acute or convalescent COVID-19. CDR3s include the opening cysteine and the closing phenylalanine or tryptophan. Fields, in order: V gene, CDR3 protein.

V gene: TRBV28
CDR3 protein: CASSRLPPGQGAGEQYF

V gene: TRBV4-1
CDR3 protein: CASSHSGIRGNEQFF

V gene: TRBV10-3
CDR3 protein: CAISRDRGREDEQFF

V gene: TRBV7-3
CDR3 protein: CASSPTGPNTEAFF

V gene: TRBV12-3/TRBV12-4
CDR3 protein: CASSLGQSGTQYF

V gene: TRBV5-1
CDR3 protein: CASSEDTGGDTEAFF

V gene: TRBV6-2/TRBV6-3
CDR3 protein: CASTPEGRAKNIQYF

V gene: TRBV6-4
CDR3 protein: CASSDTTSGYPREQFF

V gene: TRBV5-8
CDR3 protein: CASSSWGRGSYNSPLHF

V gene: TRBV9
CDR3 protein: CASSLTGGVVTGELFF

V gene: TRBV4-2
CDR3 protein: CASSQQTSGRLNTGELFF

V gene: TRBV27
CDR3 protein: CASRGQGGTTEAFF

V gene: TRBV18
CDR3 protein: CASTQSGINQPQHF

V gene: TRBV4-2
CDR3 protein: CASSLRVSETQYF

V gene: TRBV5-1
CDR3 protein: CASSPRTEVSYEQYF

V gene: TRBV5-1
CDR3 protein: CASSLAASGRNEQFF

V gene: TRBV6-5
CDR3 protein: CASSGGPYNEQFF

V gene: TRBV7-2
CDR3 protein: CASRKPGTAQYF

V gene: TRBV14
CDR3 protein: CARRNGGIQETQYF

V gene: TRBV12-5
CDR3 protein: CASALGQGDGQPQHF

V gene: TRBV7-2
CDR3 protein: CASSLERGTEAFF

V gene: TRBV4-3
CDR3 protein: CASGLGLPTDTQYF

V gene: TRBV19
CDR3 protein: CASRSDIWGRTEAFF

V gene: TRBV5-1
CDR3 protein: CASSLGTHNEQFF

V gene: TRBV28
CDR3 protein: CASSSWQYEQYF

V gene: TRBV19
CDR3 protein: CASEDRPSSGNTIYF

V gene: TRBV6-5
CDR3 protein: CASTATSGNTIYF

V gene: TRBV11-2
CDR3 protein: CASSPFQSGVYNEQFF

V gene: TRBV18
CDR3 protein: CASSRNRVTNTEAFF

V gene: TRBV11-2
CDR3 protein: CASSLQLANSPLHF

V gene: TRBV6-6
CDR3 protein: CASGPEQGNYGYTF

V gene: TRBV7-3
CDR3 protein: CASSLMAPDTQYF

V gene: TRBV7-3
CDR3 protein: CASSLRTQETQYF

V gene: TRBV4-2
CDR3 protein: CASSPGRDRVNYGYTF

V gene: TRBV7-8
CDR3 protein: CASSFDVAGTYEQYF

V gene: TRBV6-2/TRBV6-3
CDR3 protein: CASSYSQGGTMNTEAFF

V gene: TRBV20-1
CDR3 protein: CSASKTSGTYEQYF

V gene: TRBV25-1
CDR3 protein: CASSDPAQGDTEAFF

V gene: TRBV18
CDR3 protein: CASSLGLQETQYF

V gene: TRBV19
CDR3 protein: CASSLTGFNSPLHF

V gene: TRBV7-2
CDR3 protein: CASSPERGGYTF

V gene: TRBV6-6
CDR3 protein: CASSYTAGHMNSPLHF

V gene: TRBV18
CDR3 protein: CASLQGKITEAFF

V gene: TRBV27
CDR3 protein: CASSTTGLATNEQFF

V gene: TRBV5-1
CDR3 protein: CASSPTGGPGDEQFF

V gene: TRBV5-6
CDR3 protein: CASSSTGVSNEKLFF

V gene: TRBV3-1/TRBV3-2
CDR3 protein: CASSQRQGSWDGYTF

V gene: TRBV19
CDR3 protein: CASSIRGVRLVYGYTF

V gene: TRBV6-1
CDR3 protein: CASSERVSEAFF

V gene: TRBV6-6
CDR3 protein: CASSPGTGGFSSGNTIYF

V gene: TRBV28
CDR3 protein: CASSSLSDSQKSGELFF

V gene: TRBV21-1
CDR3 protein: CASSKAGTLRLGSPLHF

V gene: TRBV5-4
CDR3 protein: CASSHGAGGDGETQYF